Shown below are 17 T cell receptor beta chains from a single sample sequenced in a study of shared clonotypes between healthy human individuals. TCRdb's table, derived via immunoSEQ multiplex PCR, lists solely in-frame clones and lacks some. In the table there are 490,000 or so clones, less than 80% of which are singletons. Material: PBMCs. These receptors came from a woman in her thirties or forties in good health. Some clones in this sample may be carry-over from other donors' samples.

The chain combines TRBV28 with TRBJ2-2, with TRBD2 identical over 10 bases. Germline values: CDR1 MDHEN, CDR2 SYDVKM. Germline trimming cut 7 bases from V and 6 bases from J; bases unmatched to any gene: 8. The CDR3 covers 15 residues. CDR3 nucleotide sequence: TGTGCCAGCACCTCCCCGGGACTAGCGTCCGGGGAGCTGTTTTTT. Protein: CASTSPGLASGELFF. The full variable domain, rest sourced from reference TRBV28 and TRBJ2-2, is DVKVTQSSRYLVKRTGEKVFLECVQDMDHENMFWYRQDPGLGLRLIYFSYDVKMKEKGDIPEGYSVSREKKERFSLILESASTNQTSMYLCASTSPGLASGELFFGEGSRLTVL.

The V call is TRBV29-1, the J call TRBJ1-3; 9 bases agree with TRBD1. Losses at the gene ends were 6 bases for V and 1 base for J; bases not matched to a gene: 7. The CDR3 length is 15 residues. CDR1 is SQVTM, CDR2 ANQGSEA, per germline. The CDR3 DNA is TGCAGCGTCGTCTCCGGGACAGGGTCTGGAAACACCATATATTTT. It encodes CSVVSGTGSGNTIYF.

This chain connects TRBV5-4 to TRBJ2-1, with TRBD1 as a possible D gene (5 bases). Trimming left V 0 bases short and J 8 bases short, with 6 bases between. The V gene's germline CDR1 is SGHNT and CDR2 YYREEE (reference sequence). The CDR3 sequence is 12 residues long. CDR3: CASSLVGDEQFF. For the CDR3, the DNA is TGTGCCAGCAGCTTGGTAGGGGATGAGCAGTTCTTC.

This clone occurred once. CDR3 bases: TGTGCCAGCACTCCGGACAGTAACTCTGGGGCCAACGTCCTGACTTTC. As protein: CASTPDSNSGANVLTF. The chain is built from TRBV2 and TRBJ2-6; the D gene is possibly TRBD1 (6 bases). The V gene's germline CDR1 is SNHLY and CDR2 FYNNEI. CDR3 length: 16 amino acids. Trimming cost V 7 bases and J 0 bases, with 13 bases left between them. Complete variable domain (other parts from reference TRBV2 and TRBJ2-6): EPEVTQTPSHQVTQMGQEVILRCVPISNHLYFYWYRQILGQKVEFLVSFYNNEISEKSEIFDDQFSVERPDGSNFTLKIRSTKLEDSAMYFCASTPDSNSGANVLTFGAGSRLTVL.

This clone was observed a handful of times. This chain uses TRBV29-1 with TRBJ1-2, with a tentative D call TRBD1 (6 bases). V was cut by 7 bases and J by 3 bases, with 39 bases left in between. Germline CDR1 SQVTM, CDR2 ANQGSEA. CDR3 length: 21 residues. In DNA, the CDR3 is TGCAGCGCTAGTCTGAGGCCCTTAGTTGTTGCCGGGCAGGGGTTTTACTATGGCTACACCTTC. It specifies CSASLRPLVVAGQGFYYGYTF. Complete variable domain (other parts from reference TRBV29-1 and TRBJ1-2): SAVISQKPSRDICQRGTSLTIQCQVDSQVTMMFWYRQQPGQSLTLIATANQGSEATYESGFVIDKFPISRPNLTFSTLTVSNMSPEDSSIYLCSASLRPLVVAGQGFYYGYTFGSGTRLTVV.

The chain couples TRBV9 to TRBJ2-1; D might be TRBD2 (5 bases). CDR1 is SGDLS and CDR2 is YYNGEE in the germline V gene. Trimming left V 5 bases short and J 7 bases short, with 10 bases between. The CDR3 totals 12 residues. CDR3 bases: TGTGCCAGCAGTCCTAGGAGGAATGAGCAGTTCTTC. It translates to CASSPRRNEQFF.

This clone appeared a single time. The CDR3 region has the DNA TGTGCCAGCTCACCAGTGGGAGGCAACGAGCAGTACTTC. Its translation is CASSPVGGNEQYF. The chain recombines TRBV18 with TRBJ2-7, with D possibly being TRBD2 (6 bases). Germline V gene data show CDR1 as KGHSH and CDR2 as LQKENI. V was trimmed by 2 bases and J by 5 bases, leaving 10 bases between them. This CDR3 is built from 13 residues.

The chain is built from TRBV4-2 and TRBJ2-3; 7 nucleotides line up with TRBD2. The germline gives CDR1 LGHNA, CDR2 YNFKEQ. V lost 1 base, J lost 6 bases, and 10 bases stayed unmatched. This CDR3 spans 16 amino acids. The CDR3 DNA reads TGTGCCAGCAGCCAAGTTATAGCGGGCGTCAGGGATACGCAGTATTTT. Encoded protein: CASSQVIAGVRDTQYF.

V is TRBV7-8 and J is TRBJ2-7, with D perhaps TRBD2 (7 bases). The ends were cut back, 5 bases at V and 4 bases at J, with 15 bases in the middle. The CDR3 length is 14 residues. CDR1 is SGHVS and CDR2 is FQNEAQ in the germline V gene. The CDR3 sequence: CASSPRGGAYEQYF. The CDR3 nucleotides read TGTGCCAGCAGCCCTAGGGGGGGGGCGTACGAGCAGTACTTC.

The CDR3 spells CASSQDPDRLTGELFF. In DNA, the CDR3 is TGTGCCAGCAGCCAGGATCCAGACAGACTCACCGGGGAGCTGTTTTTT. The rearrangement uses TRBV4-2 and TRBJ2-2; D may be TRBD1 (5 bases). The CDR3 spans 16 residues. CDR1 and CDR2 (germline): LGHNA, YNFKEQ. The V gene lost 3 bases and the J gene lost 4 bases, with 15 bases spanning the gap.

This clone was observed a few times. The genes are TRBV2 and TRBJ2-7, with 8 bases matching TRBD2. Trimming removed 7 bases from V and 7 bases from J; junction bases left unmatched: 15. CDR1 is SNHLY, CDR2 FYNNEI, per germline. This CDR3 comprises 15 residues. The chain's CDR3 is CASTLQTGRGGEQYF. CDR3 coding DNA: TGTGCCAGCACACTCCAGACGGGCCGGGGGGGTGAGCAGTACTTC.

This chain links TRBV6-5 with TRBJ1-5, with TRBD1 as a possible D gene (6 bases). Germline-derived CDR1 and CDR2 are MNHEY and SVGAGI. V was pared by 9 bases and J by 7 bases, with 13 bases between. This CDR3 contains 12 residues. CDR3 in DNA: TGTGCCAGACACAGGGATGGACAGCCCCAGCATTTT. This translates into CARHRDGQPQHF.

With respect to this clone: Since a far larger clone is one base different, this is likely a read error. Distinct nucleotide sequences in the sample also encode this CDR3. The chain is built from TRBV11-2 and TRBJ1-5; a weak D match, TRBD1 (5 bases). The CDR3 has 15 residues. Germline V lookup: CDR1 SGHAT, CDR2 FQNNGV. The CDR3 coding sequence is TGTGCCAGCAGTTTAGGCGGCGGGGCCAATCAGCCCCAGCATTTT. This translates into CASSLGGGANQPQHF.

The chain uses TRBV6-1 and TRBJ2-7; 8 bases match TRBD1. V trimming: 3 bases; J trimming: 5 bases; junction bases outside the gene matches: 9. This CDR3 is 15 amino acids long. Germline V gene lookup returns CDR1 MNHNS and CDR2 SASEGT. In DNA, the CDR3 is TGTGCCAGCAGTGAGGGAGCGGACAGGGACCACGAGCAGTACTTC. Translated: CASSEGADRDHEQYF.

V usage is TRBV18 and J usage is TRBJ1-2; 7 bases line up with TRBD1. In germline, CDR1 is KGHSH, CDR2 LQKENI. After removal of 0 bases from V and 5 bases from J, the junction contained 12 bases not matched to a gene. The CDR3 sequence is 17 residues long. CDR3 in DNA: TGTGCCAGCTCACCACCCTCCCGGACAGGAAGACCTTATGGCTACACCTTC. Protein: CASSPPSRTGRPYGYTF.

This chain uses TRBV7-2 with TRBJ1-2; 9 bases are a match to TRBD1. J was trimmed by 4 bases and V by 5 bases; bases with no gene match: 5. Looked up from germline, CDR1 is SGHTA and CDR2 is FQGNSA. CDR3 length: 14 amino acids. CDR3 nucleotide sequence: TGTGCCAGCAGCGGCTCGACAGGGGGCTATGGCTACACCTTC. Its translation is CASSGSTGGYGYTF.

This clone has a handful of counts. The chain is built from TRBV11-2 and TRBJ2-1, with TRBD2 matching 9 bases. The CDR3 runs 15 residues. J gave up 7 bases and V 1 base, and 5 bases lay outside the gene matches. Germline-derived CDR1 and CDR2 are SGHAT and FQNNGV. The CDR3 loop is CASSLAGSGRNEQFF. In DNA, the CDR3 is TGTGCCAGCAGCTTAGCAGGTAGCGGGAGAAATGAGCAGTTCTTC.